This passage covers 18 T cell receptor beta chains from one sample sequenced in a study of shared clonotypes between healthy human individuals. Repertoires were generated with immunoSEQ multiplex PCR, while TCRdb's copy carries only in-frame clones and drops some. Here the sample spans about 460,000 clones, roughly three quarters being singletons. Sequencing was done on a sample of PBMCs. These receptors all stem from a woman in her thirties or forties in good health. Some clones in this sample may be carry-over from other donors' samples.

The chain couples TRBV5-1 to TRBJ2-1; 11 bases map to TRBD2. The CDR3 is 16 amino acids. V lost 4 bases and J lost 2; bases outside the gene matches: 5. Germline CDR1 SGHRS, CDR2 YFSETQ. CDR3 sequence (DNA): TGCGCCAGCAGCATAACGGGACTAGCGGCCTACAATGAGCAGTTCTTC. Translated, it gives CASSITGLAAYNEQFF.

The chain couples TRBV27 to TRBJ2-7, with D possibly being TRBD1 (6 bases). In germline, CDR1 is MNHEY, CDR2 SMNVEV (reference sequence). Trimming removed 6 bases from V and 0 bases from J, with 12 bases in between. This CDR3 has 14 residues. The CDR3 region is CASRPGQPSYEQYF. As DNA, the CDR3 is TGTGCCAGCAGACCCGGACAGCCCTCCTACGAGCAGTACTTC.

The chain carries TRBV10-3 and TRBJ2-7; D might be TRBD2 (6 bases). The CDR3 is 15 amino acids. Between the trimmed V and J ends, which lost 0 bases and 1 base, there was a span of 10 bases. Germline V gives CDR1 ENHRY, CDR2 SYGVKD. CDR3 protein: CAISESLRGSYEQYF. DNA of the CDR3: TGTGCCATCAGTGAGTCGCTGCGGGGTTCCTACGAGCAGTACTTC.

For this clone: A much larger clone sits a single nucleotide away, making a read error possible. The sample has other DNA sequences that encode this CDR3 too. The chain joins TRBV5-6 to TRBJ1-5, with TRBD1 matching over 11 bases. V lost 4 bases to trimming and J lost 7 bases; unmatched junction nucleotides: 10. The CDR3 runs to 16 residues. In germline, CDR1 is SGHDT, CDR2 YYEEEE. CDR3 region: CASSSRTGGLGQPQHF. The CDR3 DNA is TGTGCCAGCAGCAGTCGGACAGGGGGCTTGGGCCAGCCCCAGCATTTT.

This chain uses TRBV5-5 with TRBJ2-4; 8 bases match TRBD1. The CDR3 spans 14 residues. Per germline, CDR1 SGHKS and CDR2 YYEKEE (reference sequence). V was clipped by 5 bases and J by 6 bases; unmatched bases: 7. The CDR3 is CASRLPGTGNIQYF. CDR3 DNA sequence: TGTGCCAGCAGACTGCCCGGGACAGGAAACATTCAGTACTTC.

The rearrangement joins TRBV5-1 to TRBJ2-5, with unresolved D. Germline CDR1 reads SGHRS; CDR2 reads YFSETQ. The CDR3 is 14 residues long. Trimming took 3 bases from V and 5 from J, leaving 14 bases between them. The CDR3 sequence is CASSSYQRVETQYF. CDR3 DNA sequence: TGCGCCAGCAGCTCCTACCAAAGGGTGGAGACCCAGTACTTC.

The rearrangement links TRBV7-3 to TRBJ2-1, with 8 positions matching TRBD1. The CDR3 extends over 13 amino acids. V was pared by 5 bases and J by 10 bases, with 7 bases of the junction left unmatched. Germline V CDR1 and CDR2: SGHTA, FQGTGA. This CDR3 reads CASSPGTGREQFF. The CDR3 DNA follows: TGTGCCAGCAGCCCCGGGACAGGAAGAGAGCAGTTCTTC.

The CDR3 reads CAISERGLSSGNTIYF. The CDR3, as DNA: TGTGCCATCAGTGAAAGAGGACTGAGCTCTGGAAACACCATATATTTT. This sequence joins TRBV10-3 and TRBJ1-3; D remains ambiguous. Trimming cost V 3 bases and J 0 bases, with 12 bases left between them. The CDR3 spans 16 residues. The germline gives CDR1 ENHRY, CDR2 SYGVKD.

The chain employs TRBV27 and TRBJ2-7; D is possibly TRBD2 (5 bases). This CDR3 contains 14 residues. In germline, CDR1 is MNHEY, CDR2 SMNVEV (reference sequence). Trimming shortened V by 7 bases and J by 0 bases, and 13 bases separated the two germline ends. The DNA of the CDR3 is TGTGCCAGCATCCCCTCGGGATCCTCCTACGAGCAGTACTTC. It yields the protein CASIPSGSSYEQYF.

Note on this clone: With only one base between it and a far larger clone, this is likely a read error. In the same sample, other DNA sequences code for this CDR3. The rearrangement uses TRBV25-1 and TRBJ2-7; 11 nucleotides match TRBD1. The CDR3 has 15 residues. The germline V gene encodes CDR1 MGHDK and CDR2 SYGVNS. CDR3 nucleotide sequence: TGCGCCAGCAGTGAGTTCGGGACAGGGGGCTACGAGCAGTACTTC. Translated, it gives CASSEFGTGGYEQYF.

The chain uses TRBV2 and TRBJ1-1; D ambiguous. The CDR3 has 13 residues. The germline CDR1 and CDR2 sequences are SNHLY and FYNNEI. Trimming cost V 7 bases and J 0 bases, with 9 bases left between them. The DNA of the CDR3 is TGTGCCAGCAACCTAATAATGAACACTGAAGCTTTCTTT. Translating gives CASNLIMNTEAFF. Full variable domain (remainder filled in from reference TRBV2 and TRBJ1-1): EPEVTQTPSHQVTQMGQEVILRCVPISNHLYFYWYRQILGQKVEFLVSFYNNEISEKSEIFDDQFSVERPDGSNFTLKIRSTKLEDSAMYFCASNLIMNTEAFFGQGTRLTVV.

A word on this clone: A read error likely explains this, since a far larger clone differs by one base. The gene calls are TRBV2 and TRBJ2-1, with D uncertain. Germline V lookup: CDR1 SNHLY, CDR2 FYNNEI. V was trimmed by 0 bases and J by 8 bases, leaving 11 bases between them. The CDR3 consists of 14 residues. CDR3 region: CASSEALRSYEQFF. The CDR3 bases are TGTGCCAGCAGTGAAGCGCTTCGGAGCTATGAGCAGTTCTTC.

The J gene is TRBJ2-2, the V gene TRBV12-2; the table names TRBD2, a call not compared with the DNA. TRBV12-2 is assigned pseudogene status. This CDR3 has 15 amino acids. The CDR3 protein is CASRLRPMNTGELLF. As DNA, the CDR3 is TGTGCAAGTCGACTCCGACCGATGAACACCGGGGAGCTGCTTTTT.

This rearrangement joins TRBV7-8 to TRBJ2-1, with 7 bases aligning to TRBD2. Germline assignment: CDR1 SGHVS and CDR2 FQNEAQ. The CDR3 sequence is 15 residues long. V trimming: 6 bases; J trimming: 9 bases; junction bases outside the gene matches: 14. The CDR3 DNA reads as TGTGCCAGCAGTCGTAATGGCGGGAGAACGCTTGAGCAGTTCTTC. This gives the protein CASSRNGGRTLEQFF.

This clone has just one count. This CDR3 reads CASIPREFNQPQHF. The CDR3 DNA follows: TGTGCCAGCATCCCCCGGGAGTTCAATCAGCCCCAGCATTTT. The chain couples TRBV9 to TRBJ1-5; D is unresolved. This CDR3 comprises 14 residues. CDR1 and CDR2 from the germline V gene are SGDLS and YYNGEE. Between the trimmed V and J ends, which lost 6 bases and 3 bases, there was a span of 13 bases.

This clone was detected only a few times. The rearrangement links TRBV18 to TRBJ1-4; D unresolved. The CDR3 covers 15 residues. The ends were cut back, 3 bases at V and 6 bases at J, with 14 bases in the middle. CDR1 and CDR2 from the germline V gene are KGHSH and LQKENI. CDR3 sequence: CASSPESQFYEKLFF. The DNA for the CDR3 is TGTGCCAGCTCACCCGAGAGTCAGTTCTATGAAAAACTGTTTTTT.

This clone was observed once. The chain recombines TRBV5-6 with TRBJ2-7, with 7 bases fitting TRBD2. The V gene end was trimmed by 4 bases and the J gene end by 3 bases; junction bases not matched to a gene: 10. CDR1 SGHDT and CDR2 YYEEEE come from the germline V gene. The length of the CDR3 is 15 residues. The CDR3 nucleotides are TGTGCCAGCAGCCCGGGTCCGGGGGGAGGCTACGAGCAGTACTTC. This sequence encodes CASSPGPGGGYEQYF. Variable domain in full (rest from reference TRBV5-6 and TRBJ2-7): DAGVTQSPTHLIKTRGQQVTLRCSPKSGHDTVSWYQQALGQGPQFIFQYYEEEERQRGNFPDRFSGHQFPNYSSELNVNALLLGDSALYLCASSPGPGGGYEQYFGPGTRLTVT.

The chain combines TRBV28 with TRBJ2-7; the match to TRBD1 covers 8 bases. V shed 7 bases, J shed 7 bases, and the junction held 6 bases outside the gene matches. The germline CDR1 and CDR2 sequences are MDHEN and SYDVKM. The CDR3 has 12 residues. CDR3 bases: TGTGCCAGCACCCAGACAGGGGAAGAGCAGTACTTC. This encodes CASTQTGEEQYF.